This T cell receptor beta chain was documented in a study of identical twins (dated by TCRdb to the mid-2010s). Background for the entire study: To test whether fetal clonotypes persist, this study deep-sequenced TCR alpha and beta repertoires from monozygotic twins, from unrelated adults of various ages, and from cord blood. Replicate twin experiments were performed at different times using different library preparation protocols to rule out contamination. Results and caveats for the whole study, not just this receptor: Abundant cord blood beta clonotypes had fewer insertions, young adult naive repertoires showed a similar but weaker trend, and memory repertoires showed no such trend. Out-of-frame TCR alpha sharing in monozygotic twins was systematically underestimated by recombination models, whereas sharing between unrelated individuals was in agreement with the recombination models. Zero-insertion analyses could be partly confounded by invariant T cells such as MAIT and iNKT, although diverse VJ usage argued against such confounding for most clonotypes. Because the same donors could not be followed over many years, the conclusions relied on cross-sectional statistical analysis. Compared with coincidental sharing between unrelated individuals, out-of-frame TCR alpha sequences shared between twins showed an excess of sequences with low generation probability. The excess sharing between twins in beta out-of-frame sequences was weaker because fewer shared sequences reduced the signal-to-noise ratio.

Libraries were prepared through 5' RACE. TCRdb records Illumina HiSeq 2000 as the sequencer. A universal primer binding site was added through template switching, and the final cDNA carried a unique molecular identifier so that TCR cDNA molecules could be counted accurately. Specific primers in the conserved constant-segment region were used to synthesize first-strand cDNA for TCR alpha and beta chains. To control for contamination, each cDNA library was double barcoded with a SMART-Mk sample barcode plus Illumina barcodes. TruSeq adapter sequences and Illumina sample barcodes were added in two successive PCR steps. TCR alpha and beta cDNA libraries were sequenced on the Illumina HiSeq platform with custom primers. The published analysis was carried out like this. MiGEC processed the raw reads to extract unique molecular identifiers, while MiXCR was used to determine the CDR3 positions. For each individual, recombination models were inferred using an EM algorithm with the repgenHMM and IGoR tools. Shared clonotypes were analyzed with the tcR package in R, and sharing was normalized by the product of cloneset sizes. To study raw recombination free of thymic and clonal selection effects, out-of-frame nonproductive sequences were analyzed. TCRdb cleaned the public reads at Q25 with fastp, built clones with MiXCR and kept in-frame beta chains. Every CDR3 protein is listed once, alongside the most common genes and DNA of its rows. Here the V and J calls rest on TCRdb's processing, not on the authors' analysis. The sample table records 550,000 to 700,000 distinct CDR3 sequences; 9.6% of these occur just once. The ten largest account for approximately 3% of the sample.

This clonotype showed up many times. Its antigen is unknown. No much larger clone is present one base from it, and per-base qualities are unavailable. Only healthy Caucasian donors were included. Three pairs of female monozygotic twins, all aged about 18 to 30 years, made up the twin cohort. Peripheral blood mononuclear cells were used as the source from which RNA for TCR libraries was isolated. The CDR3 contains 15 residues, cysteine and phenylalanine counted. Of the read, only the CDR3 DNA is kept; its 45 bases are in frame from base 1. CDR1 SQVTM and CDR2 ANQGSEA are derived from the germline V gene. At the junction V is shortened by 7 bases and J by 2 bases; bases outside the gene matches: 4. The same sample was also used in a study of yellow fever vaccine responses in identical twins. As that second paper reports: The authors reported that the T cell response to vaccination in identical twins appeared partly convergent and partly personalized. Focusing on identical twins, the study followed the T cell clones that responded to the vaccine, and did so with precision.

The origin of this receptor is a woman between 18 and 29 years old in good health. Sequences were obtained from PBMCs. This sequence uses TRBV29-1 and TRBJ2-1; 14 junctional bases match TRBD2. The nucleotide sequence reads as follows: TGCAGCGCCGGACTAGCGGGAGGTGCCTACAATGAGCAGTTCTTC. It translates as CSAGLAGGAYNEQFF.